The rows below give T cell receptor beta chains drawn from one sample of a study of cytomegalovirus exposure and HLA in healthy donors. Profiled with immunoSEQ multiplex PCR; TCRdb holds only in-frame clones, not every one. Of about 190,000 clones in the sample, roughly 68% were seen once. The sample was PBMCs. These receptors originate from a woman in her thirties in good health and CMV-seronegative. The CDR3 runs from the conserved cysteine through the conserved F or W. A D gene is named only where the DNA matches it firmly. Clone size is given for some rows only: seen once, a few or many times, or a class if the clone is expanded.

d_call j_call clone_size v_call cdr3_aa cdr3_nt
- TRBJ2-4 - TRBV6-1 CATHGDTKNIQHF TGTGCCACGCATGGGGACACCAAAAACATTCAGCACTTC
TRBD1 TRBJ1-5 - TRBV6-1 CASIPDRGPNQPQHF TGTGCCAGCATCCCGGACAGGGGCCCCAATCAGCCCCAGCATTTT
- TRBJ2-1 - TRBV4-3 CASSQEVARPNEQFF TGCGCCAGCAGCCAAGAAGTGGCCAGGCCGAATGAGCAGTTCTTC
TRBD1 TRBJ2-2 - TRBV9 CASSANPGQGRAGELFF TGTGCCAGCAGCGCGAACCCGGGACAGGGCAGAGCCGGGGAGCTGTTTTTT
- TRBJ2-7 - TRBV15 CATSRDQYEQYF TGTGCCACCAGCAGAGATCAGTACGAGCAGTACTTC
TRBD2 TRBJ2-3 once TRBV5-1 CASSFLGGSTDTQYF TGCGCCAGCAGCTTCCTGGGGGGGAGCACAGATACGCAGTATTTT
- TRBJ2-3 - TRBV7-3 CASSFGRATDTQYF TGTGCCAGCAGCTTCGGCAGGGCAACAGATACGCAGTATTTT
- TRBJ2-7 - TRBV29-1 CSGRTVSYEQYF TGCAGCGGTAGGACAGTCTCCTACGAGCAGTACTTC
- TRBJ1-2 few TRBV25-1 CASTTGGRNYGYTF TGTGCCAGCACCACCGGGGGGCGAAACTATGGCTACACCTTC
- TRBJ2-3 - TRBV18 CASSRTGRPDTQYF TGTGCCAGCTCACGGACTGGGAGGCCAGATACGCAGTATTTT
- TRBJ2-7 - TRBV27 CASSLFGSNYEQYF TGTGCCAGCAGTTTATTCGGGTCCAACTACGAGCAGTACTTC
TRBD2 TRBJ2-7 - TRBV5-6 CASSSSGGSYEQYF TGTGCCAGCAGCTCTAGCGGGGGATCGTACGAGCAGTACTTC
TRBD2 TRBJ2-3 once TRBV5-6 CASRGLAGGRSSTDTQYF TGTGCCAGCAGGGGACTAGCGGGGGGACGATCGAGCACAGATACGCAGTATTTT
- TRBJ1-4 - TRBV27 CASSLRRGPGNEKLFF TGTGCCAGCAGTTTAAGGCGGGGGCCGGGTAATGAAAAACTGTTTTTT
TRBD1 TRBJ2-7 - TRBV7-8 CASSSLSRQGIIRYEQYF TGTGCCAGCAGTTCACTTAGTCGACAGGGGATAATTCGCTACGAGCAGTACTTC
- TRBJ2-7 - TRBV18 CASSPLGGASYEQYF TGTGCCAGCTCACCGCTAGGGGGGGCTTCCTACGAGCAGTACTTC
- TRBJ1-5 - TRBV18 CASSARHESNQPQHF TGTGCCAGCTCAGCAAGACATGAAAGCAATCAGCCCCAGCATTTT
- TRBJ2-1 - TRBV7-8 CASSLEARSSYNEQFF TGTGCCAGCAGCTTAGAAGCTAGGAGCTCCTACAATGAGCAGTTCTTC
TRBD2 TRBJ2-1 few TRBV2 CASSDIAGVWNEQFF TGTGCCAGCAGTGATATCGCGGGAGTGTGGAATGAGCAGTTCTTC
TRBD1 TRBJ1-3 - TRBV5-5 CASSQGGTGGNTIYF TGTGCCAGCAGCCAGGGCGGGACAGGGGGAAACACCATATATTTT
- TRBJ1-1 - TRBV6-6 CASSSTGFTEAFF TGTGCCAGCAGTTCTACAGGGTTCACTGAAGCTTTCTTT
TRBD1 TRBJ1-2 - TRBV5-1 CASSPGQLRIYGYTF TGCGCCAGCAGCCCGGGACAGCTAAGGATCTATGGCTACACCTTC
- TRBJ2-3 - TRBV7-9 CASSSKGYGADTQYF TGTGCCAGCAGCTCAAAGGGGTATGGCGCAGATACGCAGTATTTT
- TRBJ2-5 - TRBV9 CASSVAPAAGETQYF TGTGCCAGCAGCGTAGCCCCTGCGGCGGGGGAGACCCAGTACTTC
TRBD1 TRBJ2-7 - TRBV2 CASRQRQGPYEQYF TGTGCCAGCAGACAAAGACAGGGACCCTACGAGCAGTACTTC
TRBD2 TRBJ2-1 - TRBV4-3 CASSQDGTSGNNEQFF TGCGCCAGCAGCCAAGACGGGACTAGCGGGAACAATGAGCAGTTCTTC
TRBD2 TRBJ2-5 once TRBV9 CASSGGYSGYQETQYF TGTGCCAGCAGCGGCGGTTATAGCGGGTACCAAGAGACCCAGTACTTC
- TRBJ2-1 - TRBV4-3 CASSQDLVRREEQFF TGCGCCAGCAGCCAAGATTTAGTACGGAGGGAGGAGCAGTTCTTC
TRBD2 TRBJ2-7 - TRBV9 CASSEGGGRASYEQYF TGTGCCAGCAGCGAAGGGGGCGGGAGGGCATCCTACGAGCAGTACTTC
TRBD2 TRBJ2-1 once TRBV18 CASSHLLRDYIPSEQFF TGTGCCAGCTCACACCTCCTCCGGGACTACATTCCCTCGGAGCAGTTCTTC
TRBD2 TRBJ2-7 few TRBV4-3 CASSRRLAGLISYEQYF TGCGCCAGCAGCCGGCGACTAGCGGGACTGATCTCCTACGAGCAGTACTTC
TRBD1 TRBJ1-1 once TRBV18 CASSPDRLNTEAFF TGTGCCAGCTCACCGGACAGGTTGAACACTGAAGCTTTCTTT
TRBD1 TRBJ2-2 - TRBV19 CASSWTGGKAGELFF TGTGCCAGCTCTTGGACAGGGGGCAAGGCCGGGGAGCTGTTTTTT
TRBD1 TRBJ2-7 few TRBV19 CASSIGTGARYEQYF TGTGCCAGTAGTATAGGGACAGGGGCTAGGTACGAGCAGTACTTC
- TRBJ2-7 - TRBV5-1 CASSLGQSYEQYF TGCGCCAGCAGCTTGGGTCAGTCCTACGAGCAGTACTTC
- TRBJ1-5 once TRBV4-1 CASSQDRAGNDQPQHF TGCGCCAGCAGCCAAGACAGAGCGGGAAACGATCAGCCCCAGCATTTT
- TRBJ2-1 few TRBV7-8 CASSKAQGSVEQFF TGTGCCAGCAGCAAAGCACAGGGTTCTGTTGAGCAGTTCTTC
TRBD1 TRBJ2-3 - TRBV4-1 CASSQRTGTDTQYF TGCGCCAGCAGCCAAAGGACAGGGACAGATACGCAGTATTTT
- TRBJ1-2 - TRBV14 CASSQDVAGVYGYTF TGTGCCAGCAGCCAAGATGTTGCAGGGGTATATGGCTACACCTTC
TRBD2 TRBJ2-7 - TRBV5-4 CASSLTAGGSYEQYF TGTGCCAGCAGCTTGACGGCGGGGGGGTCCTACGAGCAGTACTTC
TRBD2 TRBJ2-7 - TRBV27 CASSSSSGGREQYF TGTGCCAGCAGTTCCTCTTCGGGAGGGCGCGAGCAGTACTTC
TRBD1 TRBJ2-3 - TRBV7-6 CASSFPGQATDTQYF TGTGCCAGCAGCTTTCCGGGACAGGCCACAGATACGCAGTATTTT
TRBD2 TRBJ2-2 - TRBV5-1 CASSLKPSGDTGELFF TGCGCCAGCAGCTTGAAACCTAGCGGGGACACCGGGGAGCTGTTTTTT
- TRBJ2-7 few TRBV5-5 CASSLLRGGYEQYF TGTGCCAGCAGCTTGCTCCGAGGGGGCTACGAGCAGTACTTC
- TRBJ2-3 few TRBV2 CASSLLRGTDTQYF TGTGCCAGTAGCCTTTTGCGGGGCACAGATACGCAGTATTTT
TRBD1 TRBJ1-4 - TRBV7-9 CASSPDTGDNNEKLFF TGTGCCAGCAGCCCCGACACAGGGGATAATAATGAAAAACTGTTTTTT
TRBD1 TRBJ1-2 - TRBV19 CASSPRDRGRQGYTF TGTGCCAGTAGTCCCAGGGACAGGGGGCGCCAGGGCTACACCTTC
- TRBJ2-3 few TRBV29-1 CSVGRDGTDTQYF TGCAGCGTTGGGCGGGATGGCACAGATACGCAGTATTTT
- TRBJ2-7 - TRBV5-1 CASSLATGKGYEQYF TGCGCCAGCAGCTTGGCAACAGGGAAAGGCTACGAGCAGTACTTC
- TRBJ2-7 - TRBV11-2 CASRALGAEQYF TGTGCCAGCAGGGCCTTGGGCGCCGAGCAGTACTTC
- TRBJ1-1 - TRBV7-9 CSSSLGGQHTEAFF TGTTCCAGCAGCTTAGGCGGGCAGCACACTGAAGCTTTCTTT
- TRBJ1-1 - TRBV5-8 CASSFMNTEAFF TGTGCCAGCAGCTTTATGAACACTGAAGCTTTCTTT
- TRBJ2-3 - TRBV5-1 CASSLLSPSSGYTDTQYF TGCGCCAGCAGCTTACTAAGCCCCAGCTCGGGGTACACAGATACGCAGTATTTT
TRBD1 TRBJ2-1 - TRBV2 CASYSGTGYNEQFF TGTGCCAGCTACTCCGGGACAGGGTACAATGAGCAGTTCTTC